Below, 9 T cell receptor beta chains from the same sample are listed, as sequenced in a study of cytomegalovirus exposure and HLA in healthy donors. Researchers ran the PCR with 60 Vbeta and 13 Jbeta primers. The method was immunoSEQ multiplex PCR; TCRdb's version includes in-frame clones alone and lacks a portion of them. Here the sample spans 150,000 to 200,000 clones, about 64% being singletons. Input material: PBMCs. The receptors come from a man aged 50 to 60 in good health and CMV-seronegative.

The chain combines TRBV4-1 with TRBJ2-2, with 10 bases that match TRBD1. Germline assignment: CDR1 MGHRA and CDR2 YSYEKL. V dropped 5 bases and J dropped 6; count of bases not matched to a gene: 9. CDR3 length: 16 residues. CDR3 bases: TGCGCCAGCAGCGGACGACAGGGGGCCGACGCCGGGGAGCTGTTTTTT. This encodes CASSGRQGADAGELFF.

This chain connects TRBV10-1 to TRBJ2-7; no clear D gene. Trimming shortened V by 8 bases and J by 1 base, and 6 bases separated the two germline ends. This CDR3 has 11 amino acids. Germline CDR1 reads WNHNN; CDR2 reads SYGVQD (reference sequence). CDR3: CASGFSYEQYF. CDR3 DNA: TGCGCCAGCGGCTTTTCCTACGAGCAGTACTTC.

The rearrangement joins TRBV5-1 to TRBJ2-1; 10 bases match TRBD2. The germline CDR1 and CDR2 sequences are SGHRS and YFSETQ. With 4 bases clipped from V and 10 bases from J, the junction kept 17 bases outside the gene matches. This CDR3 is built from 17 residues. The chain's CDR3 is CASSPPAASGGDEEQFF. The CDR3 nucleotides read TGCGCCAGCAGCCCCCCCGCGGCCAGCGGGGGGGACGAAGAGCAGTTCTTC.

This clone has just one count. The CDR3 region has the DNA TGTGCCAGCAGTCTGACTCTTCCCCGCTCCTACGAGCAGTACTTC. Its translation is CASSLTLPRSYEQYF. V and J are TRBV28 and TRBJ2-7; D call uncertain. The germline V gene encodes CDR1 MDHEN and CDR2 SYDVKM. V lost 5 bases and J 0 bases, leaving 14 bases between the germline ends. The CDR3 extends over 15 amino acids.

The chain uses TRBV7-2 and TRBJ1-3, with a tentative D call TRBD1 (5 bases). Trimming removed 2 bases at V and 4 bases at J, with 15 bases between. This CDR3 is 16 amino acids long. Looked up from germline, CDR1 is SGHTA and CDR2 is FQGNSA. The CDR3 reads CASSLTQGSPGNTIYF. The CDR3 DNA follows: TGTGCCAGCAGCTTAACGCAGGGCTCACCGGGAAACACCATATATTTT.

Here the CDR3 DNA reads TGCGCCAGCAGACTCCGGGACAGGGTCTCCTACGAGCAGTACTTC. The encoded protein is CASRLRDRVSYEQYF. The chain combines TRBV5-1 with TRBJ2-7; 9 bases match TRBD1. After removal of 5 bases from V and 0 bases from J, the junction contained 6 bases not matched to a gene. Germline V CDR1 and CDR2: SGHRS, YFSETQ. CDR3 length equals 15 residues.

The chain joins TRBV12-5 to TRBJ2-1; 7 bases align to TRBD1. V gave up 5 bases and J gave up 0 bases; unmatched junction bases: 7. The CDR3 is made up of 16 amino acids. In germline, CDR1 is LGHNT, CDR2 FRNRAP. For the CDR3, the DNA is TGTGCTAGTGGTCAGGGACAGCCCAACTCCTACAATGAGCAGTTCTTC. This sequence encodes CASGQGQPNSYNEQFF.

Written as DNA, the CDR3 is TGTGCCAGCAGCTTAGTTTGGACAGAAGGAGATACGCAGTATTTT. It yields the protein CASSLVWTEGDTQYF. This chain connects TRBV7-6 to TRBJ2-3; D perhaps matches TRBD1 (6 bases). V was cut by 1 base and J by 5 bases, with 13 bases left in between. The CDR3 length is 15 residues. Germline lookup yields CDR1 SGHVS and CDR2 FNYEAQ.

J is TRBJ1-5 and V is TRBV2; D is undetermined. The ends were cut back, 7 bases at V and 4 bases at J, with 14 bases in the middle. CDR3 size: 14 residues. The V gene's germline CDR1 is SNHLY and CDR2 FYNNEI. The CDR3 DNA reads as TGTGCCAGCAACCCTGACGGAGGGAATCAGCCCCAGCATTTT. It codes for CASNPDGGNQPQHF.